This T cell receptor beta chain is drawn from a study of Ad26.COV2.S vaccination and SARS-CoV-2 variants. Repertoires were generated with immunoSEQ multiplex PCR, while TCRdb's copy carries only in-frame clones and drops some. The sample lists 440,000 or so clones, 89% seen once, with over 1.5% in the top ten. Losses at the gene ends were 5 bases for V and 7 bases for J; bases not matched to a gene: 9. The germline V gene has CDR1 SGHVS and CDR2 FQNEAQ. The CDR3 contains 15 residues. As to treatment: around 19 received Ad26.COV2.S at low or high dose, single or two shots; 5 received placebo; per-sample allocation not given. Repertoires come from day 63 after the first vaccine or placebo injection.

The chain has TRBV7-8 and TRBJ1-5; TRBD1 agrees at 9 bases. The receptor's source is a person between 18 and 65 years old who received the Ad26.COV2.S COVID-19 vaccine or a placebo. Sample: peripheral blood, taken in a trial of Ad26.COV2.S vaccine versus placebo. CDR3 bases: TGTGCCAGCAGCCAACCCCGGGACAGGGACCAGCCCCAGCATTTT. As protein: CASSQPRDRDQPQHF.